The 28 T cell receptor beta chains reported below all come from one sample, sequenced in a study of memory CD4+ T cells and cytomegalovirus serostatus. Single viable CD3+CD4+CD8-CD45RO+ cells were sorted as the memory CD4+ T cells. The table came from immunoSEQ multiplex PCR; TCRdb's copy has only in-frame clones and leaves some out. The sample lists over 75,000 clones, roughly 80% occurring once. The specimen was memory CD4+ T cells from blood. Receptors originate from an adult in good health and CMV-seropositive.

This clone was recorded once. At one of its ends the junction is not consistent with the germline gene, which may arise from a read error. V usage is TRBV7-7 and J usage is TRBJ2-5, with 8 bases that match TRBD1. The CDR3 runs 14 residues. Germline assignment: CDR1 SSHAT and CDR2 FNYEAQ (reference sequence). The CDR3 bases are TGTGCTAGCAGCTTAGGACAGGGCTGGGAGACCCAGTACTTC. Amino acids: CASSLGQGWETQYF. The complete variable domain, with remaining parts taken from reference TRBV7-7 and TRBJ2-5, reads GAGVSQSPRYKVTKRGQDVTLRCDPISSHATLYWYQQALGQGPEFLTYFNYEAQPDKSGLPSDRFSAERPEGSISTLTIQRTEQRDSAMYRCASSLGQGWETQYFGPGTRLLVL.

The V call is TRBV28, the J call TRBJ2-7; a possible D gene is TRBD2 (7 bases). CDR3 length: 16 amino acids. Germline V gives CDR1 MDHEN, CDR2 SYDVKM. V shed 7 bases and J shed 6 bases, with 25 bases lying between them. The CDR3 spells CASTKRGGELVFEQYF. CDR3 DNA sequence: TGTGCCAGCACCAAAAGAGGGGGGGAATTAGTCTTCGAGCAGTACTTC.

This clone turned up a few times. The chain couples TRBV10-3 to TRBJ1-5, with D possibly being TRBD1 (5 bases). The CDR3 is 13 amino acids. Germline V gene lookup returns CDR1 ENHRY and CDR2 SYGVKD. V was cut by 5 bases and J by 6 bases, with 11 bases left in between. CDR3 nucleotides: TGTGCCATCAGTCAGGGTGGGGTTCAGCCCCAGCATTTT. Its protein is CAISQGGVQPQHF.

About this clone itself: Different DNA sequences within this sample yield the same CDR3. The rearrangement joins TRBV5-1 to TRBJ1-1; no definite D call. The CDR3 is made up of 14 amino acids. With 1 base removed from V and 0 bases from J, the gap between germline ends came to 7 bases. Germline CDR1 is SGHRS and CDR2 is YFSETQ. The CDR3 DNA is TGCGCCAGCAGCTTGTCAGTCTTGAACACTGAAGCTTTCTTT. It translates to CASSLSVLNTEAFF.

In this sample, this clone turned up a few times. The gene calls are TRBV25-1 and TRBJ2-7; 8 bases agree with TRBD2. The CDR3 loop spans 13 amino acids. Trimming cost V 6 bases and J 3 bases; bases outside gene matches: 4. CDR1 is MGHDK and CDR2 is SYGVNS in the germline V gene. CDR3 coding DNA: TGTGCCAGCAGCGGGAGGGGGATCTACGAGCAGTACTTC. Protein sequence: CASSGRGIYEQYF.

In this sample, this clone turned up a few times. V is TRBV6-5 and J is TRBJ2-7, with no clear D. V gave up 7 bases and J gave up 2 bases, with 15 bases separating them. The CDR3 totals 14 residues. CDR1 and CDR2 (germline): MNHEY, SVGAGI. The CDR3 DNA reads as TGTGCCAGCATGCCCCTGACTGGACCCTACGAGCAGTACTTC. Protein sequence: CASMPLTGPYEQYF.

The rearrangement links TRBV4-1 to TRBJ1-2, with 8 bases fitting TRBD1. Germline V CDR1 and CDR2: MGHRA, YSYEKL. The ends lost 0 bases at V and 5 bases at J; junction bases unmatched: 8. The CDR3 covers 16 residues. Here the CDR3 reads CASSQDWAGGAYGYTF. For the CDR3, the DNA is TGCGCCAGCAGCCAAGATTGGGCAGGGGGCGCGTATGGCTACACCTTC.

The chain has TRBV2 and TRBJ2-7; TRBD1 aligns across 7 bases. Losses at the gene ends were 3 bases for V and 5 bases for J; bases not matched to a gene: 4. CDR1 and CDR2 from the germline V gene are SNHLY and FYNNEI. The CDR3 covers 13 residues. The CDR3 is CASSDRTGNEQYF. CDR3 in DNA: TGTGCCAGCAGTGACCGGACAGGCAACGAGCAGTACTTC.

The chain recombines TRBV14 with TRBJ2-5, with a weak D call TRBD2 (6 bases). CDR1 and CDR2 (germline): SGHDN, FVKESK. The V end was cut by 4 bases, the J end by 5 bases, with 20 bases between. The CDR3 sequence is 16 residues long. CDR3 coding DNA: TGTGCCAGCAGCCGTCAGGAGGGCTTCGCCCGGGAGACCCAGTACTTC. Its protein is CASSRQEGFARETQYF.

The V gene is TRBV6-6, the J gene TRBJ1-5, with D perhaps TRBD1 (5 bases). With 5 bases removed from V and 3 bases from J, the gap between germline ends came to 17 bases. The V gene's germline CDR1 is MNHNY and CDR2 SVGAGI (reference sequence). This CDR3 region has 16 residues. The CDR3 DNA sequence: TGTGCCAGCAGTCAAAGACGTGACAGAGTCAATCAGCCCCAGCATTTT. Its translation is CASSQRRDRVNQPQHF.

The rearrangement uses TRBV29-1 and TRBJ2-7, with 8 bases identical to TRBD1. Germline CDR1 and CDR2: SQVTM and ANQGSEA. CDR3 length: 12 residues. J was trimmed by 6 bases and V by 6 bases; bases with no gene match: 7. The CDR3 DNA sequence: TGCAGCGTCGCCAGTACAGGGGGCGAGCAGTACTTC. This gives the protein CSVASTGGEQYF.

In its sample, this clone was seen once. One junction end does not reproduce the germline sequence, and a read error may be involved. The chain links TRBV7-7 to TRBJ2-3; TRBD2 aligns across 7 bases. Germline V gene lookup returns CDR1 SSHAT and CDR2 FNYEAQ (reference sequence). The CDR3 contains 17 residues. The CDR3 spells CASSLLGEGVITDTQYF. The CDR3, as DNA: TGTGCTAGCAGCTTATTAGGGGAGGGCGTAATAACAGATACGCAGTATTTT. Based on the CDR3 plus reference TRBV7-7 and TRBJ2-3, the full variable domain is GAGVSQSPRYKVTKRGQDVTLRCDPISSHATLYWYQQALGQGPEFLTYFNYEAQPDKSGLPSDRFSAERPEGSISTLTIQRTEQRDSAMYRCASSLLGEGVITDTQYFGPGTRLTVL.

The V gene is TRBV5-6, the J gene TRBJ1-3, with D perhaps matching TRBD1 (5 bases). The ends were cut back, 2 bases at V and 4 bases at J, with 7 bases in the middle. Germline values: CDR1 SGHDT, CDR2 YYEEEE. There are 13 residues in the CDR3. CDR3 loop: CASSFWGGNTIYF. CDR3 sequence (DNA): TGTGCCAGCAGCTTCTGGGGGGGAAACACCATATATTTT.

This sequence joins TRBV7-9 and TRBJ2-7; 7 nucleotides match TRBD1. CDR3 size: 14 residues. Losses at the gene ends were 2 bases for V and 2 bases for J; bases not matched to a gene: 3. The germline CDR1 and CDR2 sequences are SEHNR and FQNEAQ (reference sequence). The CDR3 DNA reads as TGTGCCAGCAGCTTATCACAGGGGACCTACGAGCAGTACTTC. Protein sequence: CASSLSQGTYEQYF.

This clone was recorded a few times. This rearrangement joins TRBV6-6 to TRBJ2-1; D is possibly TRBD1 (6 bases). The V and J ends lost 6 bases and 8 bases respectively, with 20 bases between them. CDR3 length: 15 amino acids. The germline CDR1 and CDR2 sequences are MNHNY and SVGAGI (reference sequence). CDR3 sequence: CASSPTGTRAYEQFF. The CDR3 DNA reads TGTGCCAGCAGCCCAACCGGGACAAGAGCCTATGAGCAGTTCTTC.

CDR3 DNA sequence: TGTGCCAGCAGCCAAGGGCGGGCCTACGAGCAGTACTTC. Amino acids: CASSQGRAYEQYF. The V call is TRBV14, the J call TRBJ2-7; D may be TRBD2 (5 bases). Germline-derived CDR1 and CDR2 are SGHDN and FVKESK. This CDR3 comprises 13 residues. Trimming took 1 base from V and 2 from J, leaving 6 bases between them.

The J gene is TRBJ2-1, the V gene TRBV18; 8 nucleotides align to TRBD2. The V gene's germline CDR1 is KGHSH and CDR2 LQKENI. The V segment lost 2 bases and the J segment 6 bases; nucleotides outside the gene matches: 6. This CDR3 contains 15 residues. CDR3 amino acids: CASSPTSGRVNEQFF. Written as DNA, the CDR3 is TGTGCCAGCTCACCAACGAGCGGGAGAGTCAATGAGCAGTTCTTC.

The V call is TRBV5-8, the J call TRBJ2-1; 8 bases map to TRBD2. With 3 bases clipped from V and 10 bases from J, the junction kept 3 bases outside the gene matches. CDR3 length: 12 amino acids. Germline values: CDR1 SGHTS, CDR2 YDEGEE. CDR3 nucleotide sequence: TGTGCCAGCAGCTACGAGCGGGGGGAGCAGTTCTTC. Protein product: CASSYERGEQFF.

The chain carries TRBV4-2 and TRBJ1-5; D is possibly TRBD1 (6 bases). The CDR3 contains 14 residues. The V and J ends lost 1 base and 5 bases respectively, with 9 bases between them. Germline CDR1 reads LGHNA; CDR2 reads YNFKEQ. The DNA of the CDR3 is TGTGCCAGCAGCCAAGGTTCAGGGGATCAGCCCCAGCATTTT. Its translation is CASSQGSGDQPQHF.

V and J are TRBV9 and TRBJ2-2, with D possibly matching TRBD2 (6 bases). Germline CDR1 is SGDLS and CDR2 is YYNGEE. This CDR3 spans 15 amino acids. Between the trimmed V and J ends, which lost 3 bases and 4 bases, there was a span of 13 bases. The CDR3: CASSEDGRATGELFF. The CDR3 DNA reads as TGTGCCAGCAGCGAGGACGGGAGAGCCACCGGGGAGCTGTTTTTT.

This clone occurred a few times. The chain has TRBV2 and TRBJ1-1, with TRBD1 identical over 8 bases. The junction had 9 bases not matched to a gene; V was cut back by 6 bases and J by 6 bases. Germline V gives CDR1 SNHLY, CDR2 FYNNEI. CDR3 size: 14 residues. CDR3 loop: CASRRTGWPAEAFF. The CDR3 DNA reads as TGTGCCAGCAGAAGGACAGGGTGGCCCGCTGAAGCTTTCTTT.

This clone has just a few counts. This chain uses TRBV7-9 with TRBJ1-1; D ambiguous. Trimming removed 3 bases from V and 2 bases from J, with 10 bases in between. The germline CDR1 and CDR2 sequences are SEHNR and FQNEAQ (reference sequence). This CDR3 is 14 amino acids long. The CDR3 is CASSLWEANTEAFF. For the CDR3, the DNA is TGTGCCAGCAGCTTGTGGGAGGCCAACACTGAAGCTTTCTTT.

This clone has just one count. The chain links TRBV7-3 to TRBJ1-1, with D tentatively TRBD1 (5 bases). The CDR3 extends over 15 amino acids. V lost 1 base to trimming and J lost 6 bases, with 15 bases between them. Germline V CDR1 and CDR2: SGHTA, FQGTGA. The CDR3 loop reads CASSLMAGNTPEAFF. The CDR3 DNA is TGTGCCAGCAGCTTAATGGCAGGGAACACGCCTGAAGCTTTCTTT. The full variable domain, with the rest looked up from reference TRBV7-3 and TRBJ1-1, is GAGVSQTPSNKVTEKGKYVELRCDPISGHTALYWYRQSLGQGPEFLIYFQGTGAADDSGLPNDRFFAVRPEGSVSTLKIQRTERGDSAVYLCASSLMAGNTPEAFFGQGTRLTVV.

This CDR3 is CASSLSPGGPDTGELFF. DNA of the CDR3: TGCGCCAGCAGCTTGTCTCCGGGAGGGCCGGACACCGGGGAGCTGTTTTTT. The V gene is TRBV5-1, the J gene TRBJ2-2, with 8 bases lining up with TRBD2. The CDR3 is made up of 17 amino acids. Germline assignment: CDR1 SGHRS and CDR2 YFSETQ. V was pared by 1 base and J by 3 bases, with 8 bases of the junction left unmatched.

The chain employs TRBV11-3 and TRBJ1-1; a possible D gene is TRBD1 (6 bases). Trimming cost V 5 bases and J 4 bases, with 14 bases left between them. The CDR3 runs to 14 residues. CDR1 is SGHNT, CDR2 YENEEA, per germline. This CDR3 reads CASSKTGRGTEAFF. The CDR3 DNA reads TGTGCCAGCAGCAAAACAGGGAGAGGCACTGAAGCTTTCTTT.

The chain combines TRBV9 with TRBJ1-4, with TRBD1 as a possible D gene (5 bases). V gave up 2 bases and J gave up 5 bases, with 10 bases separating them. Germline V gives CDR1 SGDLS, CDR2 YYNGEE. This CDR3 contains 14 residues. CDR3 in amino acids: CASSVGTENEKLFF. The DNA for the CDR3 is TGTGCCAGCAGCGTCGGGACGGAAAATGAAAAACTGTTTTTT. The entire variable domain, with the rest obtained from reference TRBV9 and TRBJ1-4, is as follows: DSGVTQTPKHLITATGQRVTLRCSPRSGDLSVYWYQQSLDQGLQFLIQYYNGEERAKGNILERFSAQQFPDLHSELNLSSLELGDSALYFCASSVGTENEKLFFGSGTQLSVL.

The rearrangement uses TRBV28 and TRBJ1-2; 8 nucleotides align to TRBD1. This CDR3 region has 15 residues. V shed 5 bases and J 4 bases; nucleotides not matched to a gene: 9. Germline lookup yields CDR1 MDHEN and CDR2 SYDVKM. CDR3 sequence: CASSPGGQGIYGYTF. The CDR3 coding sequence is TGTGCCAGCAGTCCCGGTGGACAGGGAATCTATGGCTACACCTTC.

The CDR3 coding sequence is TGTGCCAGCACTTGGGGAAACAATGAGCAGTTCTTC. Its translation is CASTWGNNEQFF. The V call is TRBV28, the J call TRBJ2-1, with D unresolved. Trimming left V 7 bases short and J 5 bases short, with 9 bases between. Per the germline V gene, CDR1 is MDHEN and CDR2 is SYDVKM. The CDR3 extends over 12 amino acids. Drawing the rest from reference TRBV28 and TRBJ2-1, the complete variable domain is DVKVTQSSRYLVKRTGEKVFLECVQDMDHENMFWYRQDPGLGLRLIYFSYDVKMKEKGDIPEGYSVSREKKERFSLILESASTNQTSMYLCASTWGNNEQFFGPGTRLTVL.